What follows is one T cell receptor beta chain and its context. The CDR3 is 16 amino acids. V was shortened by 3 bases and J by 5 bases, with 20 bases between the two germline ends. The germline gives CDR1 SGHRS, CDR2 YFSETQ. One entry per CDR3 protein, called by TCRdb with MiXCR from the RT-PCR reads. The data contain approximately 720,000 distinct CDR3 sequences, over 12% of them seen just once; the ten biggest clones take up around 3.3%. The sequence was collected from a female donor in good health, serving as a healthy control. The V and J genes are TRBV5-1 and TRBJ1-1; D possibly corresponds to TRBD1 (6 bases). Sequences were obtained from memory CD4+ T cells from blood. In nucleotides, the CDR3 is TGCGCCAGCAGCTCCCCGGGAGTTAGGGGGGTGACTGAAGCTTTCTTT. It yields the protein CASSSPGVRGVTEAFF.